The clone carrying this T cell receptor (beta chain) was counted only a few times. The entry originates in a study of blood T cell repertoires in COVID-19. Measured with immunoSEQ multiplex PCR; TCRdb has only the in-frame clones, and not every one. The sample carries 300,000 to 400,000 clones, roughly nine tenths recorded once. The V and J ends lost 4 bases and 6 bases respectively, with 16 bases between them. The CDR3 is made up of 16 amino acids. Per the germline V gene, CDR1 is MNHNS and CDR2 is SASEGT. This sequence originates from a man between 60 and 75 years old who had recovered from COVID-19. This chain joins TRBV6-1 and TRBJ1-6; D is perhaps TRBD1 (6 bases). Sequencing was performed on PBMCs or T cells enriched from blood (not recorded which). CDR3 region: CASSGGGQVFNSPLHF. The CDR3 DNA reads as TGTGCCAGCAGTGGGGGGGGACAAGTTTTTAATTCACCCCTCCACTTT.